Listed here are 7 T cell receptor beta chains from one sample, sequenced in a study of T cell repertoires in cytomegalovirus infection. TCRdb independently ran MiXCR on the reads; one entry per CDR3 protein. The data show 250,000 or so distinct CDR3 sequences, around 12% seen once. Sample: PBMCs. These receptors came from a human donor in good health (CMV status not recorded). Some clones in this sample may be carry-over from other donors' samples.

This clonotype was recorded at least ten times. The rearrangement joins TRBV7-2 to TRBJ1-2; TRBD1 aligns across 9 bases. This CDR3 region has 15 residues. Per the germline V gene, CDR1 is SGHTA and CDR2 is FQGNSA. The junction had 11 bases not matched to a gene; V was cut back by 6 bases and J by 6 bases. CDR3 sequence (DNA): TGTGCCAGCAGACAACATTCCGGGACAGGGCATGGCTACACCTTC. Translated: CASRQHSGTGHGYTF. Drawing the rest from reference TRBV7-2 and TRBJ1-2, the complete variable domain is GAGVSQSPSNKVTEKGKDVELRCDPISGHTALYWYRQSLGQGLEFLIYFQGNSAPDKSGLPSDRFSAERTGGSVSTLTIQRTQQEDSAVYLCASRQHSGTGHGYTFGSGTRLTVV.

This sequence joins TRBV12-3 or TRBV12-4 and TRBJ1-6, with 10 bases that match TRBD1. V lost 3 bases and J lost 11; bases outside the gene matches: 1. The CDR3 loop spans 13 amino acids. CDR3 region: CASSLGQGTPLHF. The CDR3 DNA reads TGTGCCAGCAGTTTGGGACAGGGGACACCCCTCCACTTT.

This clonotype was observed a few times. The rearrangement uses TRBV20-1 and TRBJ1-4; the D gene is possibly TRBD1 (6 bases). CDR1 DFQATT and CDR2 SNEGSKA come from the germline V gene (reference sequence). The CDR3 has 17 amino acids. Trimming cost V 0 bases and J 7 bases, with 21 bases left between them. CDR3 in DNA: TGCAGTGCTAGAGATGCGTCATGGGGGGGCAGTGGTGAAAAACTGTTTTTT. Its protein is CSARDASWGGSGEKLFF.

This clonotype has a count of ten or more. This chain connects TRBV7-3 to TRBJ2-1; TRBD2 agrees at 8 bases. J lost 6 bases, V lost 3 bases, and 1 base had no gene match. The germline CDR1 and CDR2 sequences are SGHTA and FQGTGA. This CDR3 region has 13 residues. The CDR3 DNA follows: TGTGCCAGCAGCTTCGGGGGGGGCAATGAGCAGTTCTTC. Its protein is CASSFGGGNEQFF.

The V and J genes are TRBV19 and TRBJ2-1, with D possibly matching TRBD2 (6 bases). CDR3 size: 15 residues. Between the trimmed V and J ends, which lost 4 bases and 7 bases, there was a span of 17 bases. CDR1 and CDR2 from the germline V gene are LNHDA and SQIVND (reference sequence). The CDR3 DNA sequence: TGTGCCAGTAGTACGGAGGGAGGTAGAGTTAATGAGCAGTTCTTC. Protein: CASSTEGGRVNEQFF.

This clonotype was seen repeatedly, ten times or more. The chain is built from TRBV11-2 and TRBJ2-2, with TRBD1 matching over 9 bases. The CDR3 length is 15 residues. The J segment lost 7 bases and the V segment lost 5 bases, leaving 8 bases of the junction unmatched. Germline loops: CDR1 SGHAT, CDR2 FQNNGV. The CDR3 DNA is TGTGCCAGCAGCCCCGCCGGACAGGGGATCGGGGAGCTGTTTTTT. Its protein product is CASSPAGQGIGELFF.

This clonotype was picked up many times. The rearrangement links TRBV11-2 to TRBJ1-5; D may be TRBD1 (6 bases). In germline, CDR1 is SGHAT, CDR2 FQNNGV. This CDR3 spans 14 amino acids. V lost 0 bases and J lost 6, with 9 bases in between. CDR3 bases: TGTGCCAGCAGCTTAGACAGGGGCGGTCAGCCCCAGCATTTT. Amino acid sequence: CASSLDRGGQPQHF.